Detailed here is one T cell receptor (beta chain). The sample belongs to a study of blood T cell repertoires in COVID-19. Across the study: Both acute and convalescent COVID-19 samples were obtained from the United States, Italy and Spain.

Libraries were prepared by immunoSEQ multiplex PCR; TCRdb keeps only in-frame clonotypes and omits some of them. The table lists about 140,000 clones, 85% to 90% of them singletons. The CDR3 sequence is 14 residues long. Germline trimming cut 8 bases from V and 9 bases from J; bases unmatched to any gene: 7. From germline, CDR1 is SGDLS and CDR2 YYNGEE. Sequenced material: PBMCs or T cells enriched from blood (not recorded which). The genes are TRBV9 and TRBJ2-1; 14 nucleotides match TRBD2. The TCR comes from a man in his sixties who had recovered from COVID-19. CDR3 sequence reads: CASRPGLAGGEQFF. DNA of the CDR3: TGTGCCAGTAGACCCGGACTAGCGGGAGGTGAGCAGTTCTTC.